The 21 T cell receptor beta chains below come from one sample, sequenced in a study of T cell responses to AZD1222 COVID-19 vaccine (dated by TCRdb to the early 2020s). Libraries were made using the immunoSEQ multiplex PCR assay. TCRdb obtained this table from immuneACCESS and retained in-frame rearrangements with V and J assigned. These tables miss some clones; where compared with another copy, unresolved V genes account for less than half of the shortfall, and the remainder is unexplained. The table for this sample lists under 100,000 clones; more than 70% of them were counted only once. The ten largest clonotypes hold about 5.4% of the sample. This specimen's time point label, interpreted: about 28 days (+/-7) after the second vaccine dose. The sequencing used peripheral blood, collected 28 days after the second AZD1222 dose. The source is an adult who received the AZD1222 COVID-19 vaccine.

The chain couples TRBV4-1 to TRBJ1-2; TRBD1 is a possible D gene (5 bases). The CDR3 length is 14 residues. Germline CDR1 is MGHRA and CDR2 is YSYEKL. V was trimmed by 4 bases and J by 0 bases, leaving 9 bases between them. In nucleotides, the CDR3 is TGCGCCAGCAGCCCACCGACAGCTAACTATGGCTACACCTTC. Translating gives CASSPPTANYGYTF.

The genes are TRBV7-9 and TRBJ1-2; possible D gene TRBD1, 5 bases. This CDR3 region has 13 residues. Germline V gene data show CDR1 as SEHNR and CDR2 as FQNEAQ (reference sequence). V was clipped by 1 base and J by 3 bases, with 6 bases between them. DNA of the CDR3: TGTGCCAGCAGCTTAGTGGGGGACTATGGCTACACCTTC. It translates to CASSLVGDYGYTF. The complete variable domain, with remaining parts taken from reference TRBV7-9 and TRBJ1-2, reads DTGVSQNPRHKITKRGQNVTFRCDPISEHNRLYWYRQTLGQGPEFLTYFQNEAQLEKSRLLSDRFSAERPKGSFSTLEIQRTEQGDSAMYLCASSLVGDYGYTFGSGTRLTVV.

J is TRBJ1-1 and V is TRBV6-1, with unresolved D. V gave up 3 bases and J gave up 1 base, with 12 bases separating them. The CDR3 covers 15 residues. In germline, CDR1 is MNHNS, CDR2 SASEGT. DNA of the CDR3: TGTGCCAGCAGTGATAGACCGTCGGGGAACACTGAAGCTTTCTTT. The encoded protein is CASSDRPSGNTEAFF.

This CDR3 reads CASGNYNEQFF. In nucleotides, the CDR3 is TGTGCCAGCGGAAACTACAATGAGCAGTTCTTC. The chain carries TRBV2 and TRBJ2-1; unclear D gene. The CDR3 covers 11 residues. Germline CDR1 and CDR2: SNHLY and FYNNEI. Deletions cut 8 bases from V and 3 bases from J, with 5 bases between.

The V and J genes are TRBV7-3 and TRBJ2-6; TRBD2 agrees at 12 bases. Germline V gene sequence: CDR1 SGHTA, CDR2 FQGTGA. This CDR3 is 20 amino acids long. V lost 5 bases to trimming and J lost 1 base; unmatched junction nucleotides: 12. In DNA, the CDR3 is TGTGCCAGCAGCCTAAAAAGGGTAGGACTAGCGGGGTCTGGGGCCAACGTCCTGACTTTC. It encodes CASSLKRVGLAGSGANVLTF.

J is TRBJ2-7 and V is TRBV25-1; D ambiguous. V was cut by 8 bases and J by 2 bases, with 7 bases left in between. CDR1 and CDR2 (germline): MGHDK, SYGVNS. This CDR3 is built from 11 residues. The DNA of the CDR3 is TGTGCCAGCCCCAAGACCTACGAGCAGTACGTC. This translates into CASPKTYEQYV.

This chain connects TRBV6-2 or TRBV6-3 to TRBJ1-2, with D uncertain. Germline V gene lookup returns CDR1 MNHEY and CDR2 SVGEGT. With 6 bases removed from V and 2 bases from J, the gap between germline ends came to 13 bases. This CDR3 region has 14 residues. The CDR3 is CASSLVSSNYGYTF. As DNA, the CDR3 is TGTGCCAGCAGCCTCGTTAGCTCCAACTATGGCTACACCTTC.

The gene calls are TRBV28 and TRBJ1-1, with TRBD1 as a possible D gene (6 bases). Germline V CDR1 and CDR2: MDHEN, SYDVKM. V was shortened by 5 bases and J by 6 bases, with 16 bases between the two germline ends. CDR3 length: 14 residues. CDR3 sequence: CASSPNHRAPEAFF. DNA of the CDR3: TGTGCCAGCAGTCCAAACCACAGGGCCCCTGAAGCTTTCTTT.

The chain is built from TRBV7-9 and TRBJ2-7; possible D gene TRBD1, 6 bases. Deletions cut 1 base from V and 3 bases from J, with 13 bases between. Per germline, CDR1 SEHNR and CDR2 FQNEAQ (reference sequence). This CDR3 comprises 15 residues. The CDR3, as DNA: TGTGCCAGCAGCTTAGAGGAAAGGGGGTACTACGAGCAGTACGTC. Its protein product is CASSLEERGYYEQYV.

The chain uses TRBV15 and TRBJ2-7; TRBD1 matches at 9 bases. Per the germline V gene, CDR1 is LNHNV and CDR2 is YYDKDF (reference sequence). With 1 base clipped from V and 4 bases from J, the junction kept 8 bases outside the gene matches. The CDR3 length is 16 residues. CDR3 sequence reads: CATSRGTSGTGYEQYV. The DNA for the CDR3 is TGTGCCACCAGCAGAGGCACCTCCGGGACAGGGTACGAGCAGTACGTC.

The J gene is TRBJ2-1, the V gene TRBV29-1, with 9 bases identical to TRBD1. The CDR3 totals 18 residues. Germline trimming cut 1 base from V and 4 bases from J; bases unmatched to any gene: 14. Germline V lookup: CDR1 SQVTM, CDR2 ANQGSEA. CDR3 amino acids: CSVEGDGGGQGIYNEQFF. The CDR3 coding sequence is TGCAGCGTTGAAGGAGATGGAGGGGGACAGGGCATATACAATGAGCAGTTCTTC.

The chain links TRBV9 to TRBJ1-2; D may be TRBD1 (6 bases). Deletions cut 0 bases from V and 8 bases from J, with 17 bases between. The germline V gene encodes CDR1 SGDLS and CDR2 YYNGEE. This CDR3 has 15 residues. CDR3 amino acids: CASSVASRGGEGYTF. For the CDR3, the DNA is TGTGCCAGCAGCGTAGCCTCCCGGGGGGGCGAGGGCTACACCTTC.

J is TRBJ2-1 and V is TRBV7-3, with 10 bases aligning to TRBD1. J was trimmed by 8 bases and V by 2 bases; bases with no gene match: 9. This CDR3 comprises 16 residues. Germline loops: CDR1 SGHTA, CDR2 FQGTGA. CDR3 bases: TGTGCCAGCAGCTTAGGATGGGGACAGGGGTATGATGAGCAGTTCTTC. Translating it yields CASSLGWGQGYDEQFF.

This clone occurred once. CDR3 in amino acids: CASSQDGPRSGNTIYF. As DNA, the CDR3 is TGTGCCAGCAGCCAGGATGGACCCCGCTCTGGAAACACCATATATTTT. This rearrangement joins TRBV4-2 to TRBJ1-3, with D unresolved. The CDR3 contains 16 residues. CDR1 is LGHNA and CDR2 is YNFKEQ in the germline V gene. With 3 bases removed from V and 0 bases from J, the gap between germline ends came to 12 bases.

This chain joins TRBV5-1 and TRBJ2-3, with a weak D call TRBD1 (6 bases). In germline, CDR1 is SGHRS, CDR2 YFSETQ. Trimming removed 6 bases at V and 6 bases at J, with 20 bases between. The length of the CDR3 is 15 residues. CDR3 amino acids: CASTPSLGAGDTQYF. CDR3 nucleotides: TGCGCCAGCACCCCCTCCCTGGGGGCCGGGGATACGCAGTATTTT.

The chain has TRBV4-2 and TRBJ1-5, with TRBD1 matching 10 bases. From germline, CDR1 is LGHNA and CDR2 YNFKEQ. The CDR3 has 18 residues. The J segment lost 2 bases and the V segment lost 4 bases, leaving 11 bases of the junction unmatched. CDR3: CASSRGGQGKGGNQPQHF. The CDR3 nucleotides are TGTGCCAGCAGCCGGGGGGGACAGGGGAAGGGAGGCAATCAGCCCCAGCATTTT.

This chain connects TRBV10-3 to TRBJ2-5, with a possible D match to TRBD1 (5 bases). The CDR3 consists of 15 residues. Between the trimmed V and J ends, which lost 0 bases and 2 bases, there was a span of 10 bases. The V gene's germline CDR1 is ENHRY and CDR2 SYGVKD. This chain's CDR3 is CAISESTDPQETQYF. The CDR3 DNA follows: TGTGCCATCAGTGAGTCGACAGATCCGCAAGAGACCCAGTACTTC.

V gene TRBV19 combines with J gene TRBJ2-4; D might be TRBD1 or TRBD2, each matching 5 bases. V was pared by 4 bases and J by 0 bases, with 16 bases between. The germline CDR1 and CDR2 sequences are LNHDA and SQIVND (reference sequence). This CDR3 has 17 amino acids. CDR3 residues: CASSTPRGAVAKNIQYF. For the CDR3, the DNA is TGTGCCAGTAGTACGCCGAGAGGGGCCGTAGCCAAAAACATTCAGTACTTC.

The chain employs TRBV16 and TRBJ1-6; D gene ambiguous. V was trimmed by 2 bases and J by 0 bases, leaving 8 bases between them. Per germline, CDR1 KGHSY and CDR2 FQNENV. The CDR3 is 16 residues long. This chain's CDR3 is CASSQGESSYNSPLHF. The CDR3 DNA reads TGTGCCAGCAGCCAAGGGGAAAGCTCCTATAATTCACCCCTCCACTTT.

This clone was counted once. This chain uses TRBV29-1 with TRBJ2-5, with D tentatively TRBD1 (5 bases). V was clipped by 3 bases and J by 0 bases, with 11 bases between them. Germline CDR1 SQVTM, CDR2 ANQGSEA. This CDR3 is 14 amino acids long. CDR3 residues: CSVDVTDHQETQYF. CDR3 in DNA: TGCAGCGTTGATGTGACAGATCACCAAGAGACCCAGTACTTC.

The chain carries TRBV25-1 and TRBJ2-1, with 9 bases identical to TRBD1. Germline values: CDR1 MGHDK, CDR2 SYGVNS. The V and J ends lost 4 bases and 8 bases, in that order; junction bases with no gene match: 6. This CDR3 comprises 14 residues. The CDR3: CASSVGQGLDEQFF. The CDR3 DNA sequence: TGTGCCAGCAGTGTAGGACAGGGGCTCGATGAGCAGTTCTTC.